This T cell receptor beta chain emerged from a study of cytomegalovirus exposure and HLA in healthy donors. Study-wide results and limits: The majority of TCR sequences were rare, yet some public TCRs appeared in many donors. Cytomegalovirus status was reportedly diagnosed by the classifier with high sensitivity and specificity. According to the study, 160 or so TCR beta chains were cytomegalovirus-associated.

A word on this clone: The antigen remains undetermined.

V shed 3 bases, J shed 4 bases, and the junction held 10 bases outside the gene matches. In germline, CDR1 is GTSNPN, CDR2 SVGIG (reference sequence). This CDR3 has 16 residues. Using immunoSEQ multiplex PCR, the repertoire was profiled, and TCRdb retains in-frame clones only, with some absent. The sample records over 75,000 clones, 85% being singletons. This receptor was identified in a man aged 18 to 30 in good health and CMV-seropositive. The specimen sequenced was PBMCs. V gene TRBV30 combines with J gene TRBJ2-1; 9 positions agree with TRBD2. CDR3 in amino acids: CAWSDPTSGPYNEQFF. The DNA of the CDR3 is TGTGCCTGGAGCGACCCAACTAGCGGGCCTTACAATGAGCAGTTCTTC.